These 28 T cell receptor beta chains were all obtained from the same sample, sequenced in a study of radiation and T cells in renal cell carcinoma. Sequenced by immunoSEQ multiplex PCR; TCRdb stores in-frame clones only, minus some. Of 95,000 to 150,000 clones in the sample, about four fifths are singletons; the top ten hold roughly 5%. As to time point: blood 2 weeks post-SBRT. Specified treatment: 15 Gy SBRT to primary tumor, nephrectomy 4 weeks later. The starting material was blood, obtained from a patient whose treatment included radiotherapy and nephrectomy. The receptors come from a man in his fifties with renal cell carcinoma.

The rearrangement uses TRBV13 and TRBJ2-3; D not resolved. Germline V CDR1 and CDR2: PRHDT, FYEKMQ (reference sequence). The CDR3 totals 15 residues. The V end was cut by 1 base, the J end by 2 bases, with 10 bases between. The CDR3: CASSLAVASTDTQYF. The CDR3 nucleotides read TGTGCCAGCAGCTTAGCGGTAGCCTCCACAGATACGCAGTATTTT.

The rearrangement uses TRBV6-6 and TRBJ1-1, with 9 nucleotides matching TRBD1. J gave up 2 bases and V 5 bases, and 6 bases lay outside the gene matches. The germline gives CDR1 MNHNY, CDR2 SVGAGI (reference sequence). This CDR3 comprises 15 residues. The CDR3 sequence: CASSGRTGENTEAFF. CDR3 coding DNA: TGTGCCAGCAGTGGGAGGACAGGGGAAAACACTGAAGCTTTCTTT.

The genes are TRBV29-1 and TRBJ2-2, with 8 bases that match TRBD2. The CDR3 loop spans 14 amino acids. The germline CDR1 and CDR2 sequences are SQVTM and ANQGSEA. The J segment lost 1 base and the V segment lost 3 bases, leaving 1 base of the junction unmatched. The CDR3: CSVEGTRNTGELFF. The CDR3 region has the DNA TGCAGCGTTGAGGGGACTAGGAACACCGGGGAGCTGTTTTTT.

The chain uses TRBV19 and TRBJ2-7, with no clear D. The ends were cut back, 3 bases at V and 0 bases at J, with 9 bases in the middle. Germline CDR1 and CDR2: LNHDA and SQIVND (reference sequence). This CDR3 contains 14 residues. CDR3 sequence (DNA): TGTGCCAGTAGTATCGGCGGATCCTCCTACGAGCAGTACTTC. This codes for CASSIGGSSYEQYF.

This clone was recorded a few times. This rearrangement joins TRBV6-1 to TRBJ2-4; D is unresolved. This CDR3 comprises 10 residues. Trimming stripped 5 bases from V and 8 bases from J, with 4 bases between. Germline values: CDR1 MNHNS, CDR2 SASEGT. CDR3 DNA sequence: TGTGCCAGCAGTAGCTACATTCAGTACTTC. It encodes CASSSYIQYF.

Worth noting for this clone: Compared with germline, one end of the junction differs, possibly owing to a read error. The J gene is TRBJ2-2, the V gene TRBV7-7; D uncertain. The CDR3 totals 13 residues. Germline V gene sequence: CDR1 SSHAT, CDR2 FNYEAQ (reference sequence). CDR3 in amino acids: CASSNQNTGELFF. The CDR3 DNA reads TGTGCTAGCAGCAACCAGAACACCGGGGAGCTGTTTTTT.

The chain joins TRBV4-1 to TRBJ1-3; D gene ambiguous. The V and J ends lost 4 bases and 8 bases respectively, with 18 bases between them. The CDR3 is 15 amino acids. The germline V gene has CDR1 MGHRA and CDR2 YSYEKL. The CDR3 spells CASSRTVGASYTIYF. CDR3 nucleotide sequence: TGCGCCAGCAGCCGAACAGTCGGTGCCTCTTACACCATATATTTT.

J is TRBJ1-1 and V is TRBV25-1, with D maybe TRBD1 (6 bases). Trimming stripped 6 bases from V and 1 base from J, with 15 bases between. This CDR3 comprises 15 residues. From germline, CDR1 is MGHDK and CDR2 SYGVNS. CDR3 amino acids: CASSFSQGANTEAFF. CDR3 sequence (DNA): TGTGCCAGCAGCTTTTCACAGGGAGCGAACACTGAAGCTTTCTTT.

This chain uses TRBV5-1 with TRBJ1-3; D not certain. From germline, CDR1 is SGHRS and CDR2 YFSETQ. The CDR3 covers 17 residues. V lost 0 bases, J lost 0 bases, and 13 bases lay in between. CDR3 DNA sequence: TGCGCCAGCAGCTTGGATCGGACGGAGAGCTCTGGAAACACCATATATTTT. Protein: CASSLDRTESSGNTIYF. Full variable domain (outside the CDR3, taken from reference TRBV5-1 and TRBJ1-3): KAGVTQTPRYLIKTRGQQVTLSCSPISGHRSVSWYQQTPGQGLQFLFEYFSETQRNKGNFPGRFSGRQFSNSRSEMNVSTLELGDSALYLCASSLDRTESSGNTIYFGEGSWLTVV.

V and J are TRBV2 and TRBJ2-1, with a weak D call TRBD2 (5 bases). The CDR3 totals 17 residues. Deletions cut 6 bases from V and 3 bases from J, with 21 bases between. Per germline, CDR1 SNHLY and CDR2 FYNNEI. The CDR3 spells CASRGSWERVIYNEQFF. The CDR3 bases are TGTGCCAGCAGGGGGAGTTGGGAAAGGGTTATCTACAATGAGCAGTTCTTC. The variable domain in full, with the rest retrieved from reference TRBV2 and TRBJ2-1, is EPEVTQTPSHQVTQMGQEVILRCVPISNHLYFYWYRQILGQKVEFLVSFYNNEISEKSEIFDDQFSVERPDGSNFTLKIRSTKLEDSAMYFCASRGSWERVIYNEQFFGPGTRLTVL.

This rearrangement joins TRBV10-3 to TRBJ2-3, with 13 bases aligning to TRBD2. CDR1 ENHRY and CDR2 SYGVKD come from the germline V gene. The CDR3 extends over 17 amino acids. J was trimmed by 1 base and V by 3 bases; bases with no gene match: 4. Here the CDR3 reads CAISDPGLAGGTDTQYF. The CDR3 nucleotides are TGTGCCATCAGTGACCCCGGACTAGCGGGGGGCACAGATACGCAGTATTTT.

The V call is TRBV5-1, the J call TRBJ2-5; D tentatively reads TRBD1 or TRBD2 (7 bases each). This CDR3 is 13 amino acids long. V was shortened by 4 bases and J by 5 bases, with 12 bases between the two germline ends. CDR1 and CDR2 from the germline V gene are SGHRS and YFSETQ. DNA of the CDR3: TGCGCCAGCAGCCCTCAGGGGGGGGAGACCCAGTACTTC. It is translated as CASSPQGGETQYF.

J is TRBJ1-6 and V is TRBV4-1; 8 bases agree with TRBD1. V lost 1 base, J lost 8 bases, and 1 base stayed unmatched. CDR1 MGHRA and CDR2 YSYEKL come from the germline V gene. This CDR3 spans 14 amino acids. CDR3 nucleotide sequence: TGCGCCAGCAGCCAAGTACAGGGGGATTCACCCCTCCACTTT. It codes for CASSQVQGDSPLHF.

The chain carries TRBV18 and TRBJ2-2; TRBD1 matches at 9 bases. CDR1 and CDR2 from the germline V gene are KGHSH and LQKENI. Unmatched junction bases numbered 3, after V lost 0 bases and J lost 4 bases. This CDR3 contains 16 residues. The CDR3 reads CASSPPATGGTGELFF. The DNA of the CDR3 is TGTGCCAGCTCACCACCCGCGACAGGGGGCACCGGGGAGCTGTTTTTT.

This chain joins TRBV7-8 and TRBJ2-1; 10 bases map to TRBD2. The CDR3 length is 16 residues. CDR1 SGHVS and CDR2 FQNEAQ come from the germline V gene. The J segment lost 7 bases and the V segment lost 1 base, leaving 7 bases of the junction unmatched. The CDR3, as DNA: TGTGCCAGCAGCTTAGTGCCGGGACTAGCGTCGAATGAGCAGTTCTTC. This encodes CASSLVPGLASNEQFF. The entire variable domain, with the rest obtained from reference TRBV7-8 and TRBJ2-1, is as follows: GAGVSQSPRYKVAKRGQDVALRCDPISGHVSLFWYQQALGQGPEFLTYFQNEAQLDKSGLPSDRFFAERPEGSVSTLKIQRTQQEDSAVYLCASSLVPGLASNEQFFGPGTRLTVL.

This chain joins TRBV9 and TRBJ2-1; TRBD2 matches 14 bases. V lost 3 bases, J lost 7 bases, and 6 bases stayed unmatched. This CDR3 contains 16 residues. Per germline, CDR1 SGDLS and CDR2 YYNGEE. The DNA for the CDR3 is TGTGCCAGCAGCGCGACCGGGACTAGCGGGAGTAATGAGCAGTTCTTC. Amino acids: CASSATGTSGSNEQFF.

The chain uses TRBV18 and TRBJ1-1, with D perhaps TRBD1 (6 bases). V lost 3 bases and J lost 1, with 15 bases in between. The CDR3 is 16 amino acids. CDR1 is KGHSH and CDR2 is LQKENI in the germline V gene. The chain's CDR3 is CASSPRQELGNTEAFF. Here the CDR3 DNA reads TGTGCCAGCTCACCGAGACAGGAGTTGGGGAACACTGAAGCTTTCTTT.

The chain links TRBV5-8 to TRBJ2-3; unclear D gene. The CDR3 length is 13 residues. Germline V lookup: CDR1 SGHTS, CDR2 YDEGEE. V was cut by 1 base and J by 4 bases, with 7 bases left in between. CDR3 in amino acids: CASSLPGADTQYF. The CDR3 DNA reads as TGTGCCAGCAGCTTGCCGGGTGCAGATACGCAGTATTTT.

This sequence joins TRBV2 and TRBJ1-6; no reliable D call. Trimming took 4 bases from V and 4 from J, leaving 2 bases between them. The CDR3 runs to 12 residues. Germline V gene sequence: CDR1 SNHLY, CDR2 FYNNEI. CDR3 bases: TGTGCCAGCAGTGCATATAATTCACCCCTCCACTTT. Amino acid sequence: CASSAYNSPLHF.

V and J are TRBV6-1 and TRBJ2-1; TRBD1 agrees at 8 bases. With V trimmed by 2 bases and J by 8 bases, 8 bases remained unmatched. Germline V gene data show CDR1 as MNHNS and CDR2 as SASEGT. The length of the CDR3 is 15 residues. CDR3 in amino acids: CASSERAGGLDEQFF. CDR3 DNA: TGTGCCAGCAGTGAAAGGGCAGGGGGCCTGGATGAGCAGTTCTTC.

The CDR3 here is CASVGGGNIQYF. CDR3 sequence (DNA): TGTGCCTCGGTCGGAGGGGGAAACATTCAGTACTTC. The chain combines TRBV6-6 with TRBJ2-4; D possibly matches TRBD1 or TRBD2 (6 bases each). V lost 11 bases and J 6 bases, leaving 14 bases between the germline ends. Germline CDR1 and CDR2: MNHNY and SVGAGI (reference sequence). This CDR3 has 12 amino acids.

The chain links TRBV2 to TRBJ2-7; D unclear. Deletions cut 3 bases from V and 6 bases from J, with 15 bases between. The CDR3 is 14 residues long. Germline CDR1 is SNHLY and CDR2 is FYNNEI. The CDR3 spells CASSESSGPTEQYF. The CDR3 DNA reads TGTGCCAGCAGTGAGTCTAGTGGCCCGACCGAGCAGTACTTC. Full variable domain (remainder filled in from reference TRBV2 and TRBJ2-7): EPEVTQTPSHQVTQMGQEVILRCVPISNHLYFYWYRQILGQKVEFLVSFYNNEISEKSEIFDDQFSVERPDGSNFTLKIRSTKLEDSAMYFCASSESSGPTEQYFGPGTRLTVT.

CDR3 in DNA: TGTGCCAGCAGTTCGGGACAGGTGTACCAAGAGACCCAGTACTTC. Amino acids: CASSSGQVYQETQYF. The chain uses TRBV2 and TRBJ2-5; 8 nucleotides agree with TRBD1. V dropped 5 bases and J dropped 0; count of bases not matched to a gene: 5. This CDR3 has 15 amino acids. Germline V gives CDR1 SNHLY, CDR2 FYNNEI. The whole variable domain, filled in from reference TRBV2 and TRBJ2-5, reads EPEVTQTPSHQVTQMGQEVILRCVPISNHLYFYWYRQILGQKVEFLVSFYNNEISEKSEIFDDQFSVERPDGSNFTLKIRSTKLEDSAMYFCASSSGQVYQETQYFGPGTRLLVL.

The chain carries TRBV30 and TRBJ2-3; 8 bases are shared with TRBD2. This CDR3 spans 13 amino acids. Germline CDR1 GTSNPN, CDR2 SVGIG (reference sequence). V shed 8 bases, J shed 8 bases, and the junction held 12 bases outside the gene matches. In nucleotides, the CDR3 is TGTGCCGGACTAAAGCGGGAGTCAGCTACGCAGTATTTT. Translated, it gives CAGLKRESATQYF. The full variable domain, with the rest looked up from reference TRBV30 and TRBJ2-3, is SQTIHQWPATLVQPVGSPLSLECTVEGTSNPNLYWYRQAAGRGLQLLFYSVGIGQISSEVPQNLSASRPQDRQFILSSKKLLLSDSGFYLCAGLKRESATQYFGPGTRLTVL.

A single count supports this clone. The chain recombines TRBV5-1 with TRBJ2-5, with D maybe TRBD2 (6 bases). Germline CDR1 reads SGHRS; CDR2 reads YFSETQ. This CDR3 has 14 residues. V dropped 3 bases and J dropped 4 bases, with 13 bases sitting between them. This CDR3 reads CASSSVLEGETQYF. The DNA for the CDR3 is TGCGCCAGCAGCTCCGTATTGGAGGGAGAGACCCAGTACTTC.

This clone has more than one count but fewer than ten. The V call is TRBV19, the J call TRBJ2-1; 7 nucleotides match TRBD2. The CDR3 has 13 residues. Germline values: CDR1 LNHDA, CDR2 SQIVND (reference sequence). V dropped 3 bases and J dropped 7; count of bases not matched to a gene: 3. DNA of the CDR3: TGTGCCAGTAGTATGCAGGGAGGGAATGAGCAGTTCTTC. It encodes CASSMQGGNEQFF.

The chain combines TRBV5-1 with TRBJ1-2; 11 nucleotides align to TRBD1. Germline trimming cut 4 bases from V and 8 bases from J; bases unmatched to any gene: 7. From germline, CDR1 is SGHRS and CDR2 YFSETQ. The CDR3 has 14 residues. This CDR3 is CASSGGQGAHGYTF. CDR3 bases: TGCGCCAGCAGCGGAGGACAGGGGGCTCACGGCTACACCTTC.

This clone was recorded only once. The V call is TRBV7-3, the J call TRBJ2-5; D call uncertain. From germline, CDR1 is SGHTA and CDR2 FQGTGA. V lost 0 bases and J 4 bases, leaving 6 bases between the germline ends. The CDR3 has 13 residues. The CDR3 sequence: CASSLTFGETQYF. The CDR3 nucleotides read TGTGCCAGCAGCTTAACGTTCGGAGAGACCCAGTACTTC.